A selection of T cell receptor beta chains follows, all from one sample in a study of T cell responses to AZD1222 COVID-19 vaccine. Method: immunoSEQ multiplex PCR; TCRdb's copy keeps in-frame clones and lacks some. The sample comprises more than 140,000 clones, approximately 89% of which are singletons, and roughly 3.5% rests with the top ten. Sample: peripheral blood, taken on day 0 of MenACWY control vaccination. The receptors originated from an adult in good health. CDR3s include the opening cysteine and the closing phenylalanine or tryptophan. Fields, in order: V gene, D gene, J gene, clone size, CDR3 protein, CDR3 DNA. D genes are given only for firm matches. A clone size is listed for some rows: how often the clone was seen (once, few, many), or a class if it is expanded.

TRBV20-1	TRBD1	TRBJ1-6	-	CSASRQGPLHF	TGCAGTGCTAGCCGACAGGGCCCCCTCCACTTT
TRBV4-2	-	TRBJ1-6	once	CASSQETHNGSPLHF	TGTGCCAGCAGCCAAGAGACACATAATGGTTCACCCCTCCACTTT
TRBV7-9	TRBD1	TRBJ2-7	-	CASSLRTGEDPTGEQYF	TGTGCCAGCAGCTTGAGGACAGGTGAGGATCCTACGGGCGAGCAGTACTTC
TRBV5-1	TRBD1	TRBJ1-5	-	CASSLGTGNQPQHF	TGCGCCAGCAGCTTAGGGACAGGCAATCAGCCCCAGCATTTT
TRBV10-3	-	TRBJ1-5	-	CAISDRGTDQPQHF	TGTGCCATCAGTGATAGGGGGACGGATCAGCCCCAGCATTTT
TRBV18	-	TRBJ1-5	-	CASSPGDGQPQHF	TGTGCCAGCTCACCTGGCGATGGTCAGCCCCAGCATTTT
TRBV7-7	-	TRBJ1-5	-	CASPASRSNQPQHF	TGTGCTAGCCCTGCTTCCCGTAGCAATCAGCCCCAGCATTTT
TRBV29-1	-	TRBJ1-5	-	CSAAGASDQPQHF	TGCAGCGCTGCGGGGGCTAGTGATCAGCCCCAGCATTTT
TRBV21-1	-	TRBJ1-2	-	CASSRLTGEYGYTF	TGTGCCAGCAGCAGGCTAACAGGGGAATATGGCTACACCTTC
TRBV7-9	-	TRBJ1-4	few	CASSFAGGKEKLFF	TGTGCCAGCAGCTTCGCAGGAGGGAAAGAAAAACTGTTTTTT
TRBV6-5	-	TRBJ1-1	-	CASSYSRGDTEAFF	TGTGCCAGCAGTTACTCTCGGGGAGACACTGAAGCTTTCTTT
TRBV19	TRBD1	TRBJ1-2	-	CATTLTRDRGLYGYTF	TGTGCCACCACTCTCACTCGGGACAGGGGGCTCTATGGCTACACCTTC
TRBV5-1	-	TRBJ1-6	-	CASSEGSRNSPLHF	TGCGCCAGCAGCGAGGGTTCTCGTAATTCACCCCTCCACTTT
TRBV2	-	TRBJ2-5	-	CASTGEETQYF	TGTGCCAGCACGGGAGAGGAGACCCAGTACTTC
TRBV11-1	-	TRBJ1-5	once	CASSLGTASNQPQHF	TGTGCCAGCAGTTTGGGGACGGCGAGCAATCAGCCCCAGCATTTT
TRBV14	-	TRBJ1-1	-	CASSQDMGLMNTEAFF	TGTGCCAGCAGCCAAGATATGGGTCTTATGAACACTGAAGCTTTCTTT
TRBV27	-	TRBJ2-1	-	CASNNRLASSYNEQFF	TGTGCCAGCAACAATCGACTGGCTAGCTCCTACAATGAGCAGTTCTTC
TRBV6-1	TRBD1	TRBJ1-1	-	CASSDRGWNTEAFF	TGTGCCAGCAGTGACAGGGGGTGGAACACTGAAGCTTTCTTT
TRBV29-1	-	TRBJ1-2	-	CSVATDRQGGYTF	TGCAGCGTTGCAACTGACAGGCAGGGCGGCTACACCTTC
TRBV24-1	-	TRBJ2-2	-	CATSDLGLSSDTGELFF	TGTGCCACCAGTGATTTAGGGCTTAGTTCGGACACCGGGGAGCTGTTTTTT
TRBV30	-	TRBJ1-2	-	CAWSVPGTRSNYGYTF	TGTGCCTGGAGTGTCCCCGGGACAAGATCTAACTATGGCTACACCTTC
TRBV5-1	-	TRBJ1-1	-	CASSQGLSYTEAFF	TGCGCCAGCAGCCAGGGACTTTCCTACACTGAAGCTTTCTTT
TRBV5-1	TRBD1	TRBJ2-1	once	CASRTGQGGYNEQFF	TGCGCCAGCAGGACCGGACAGGGCGGATACAATGAGCAGTTCTTC
TRBV20-1	-	TRBJ2-7	-	CSASRGGLEQYF	TGCAGTGCTAGTAGGGGGGGGCTCGAGCAGTACTTC
TRBV7-2	-	TRBJ1-2	-	CASSLDRLYGYTF	TGTGCCAGCAGCCTCGACAGGCTCTATGGCTACACCTTC
TRBV7-2	-	TRBJ1-1	-	CASSLLNTEAFF	TGTGCCAGCAGCTTACTGAACACTGAAGCTTTCTTT
TRBV15	-	TRBJ1-5	-	CATSRGAKGRQPQHF	TGTGCCACCAGCAGAGGTGCTAAGGGCCGACAGCCCCAGCATTTT
TRBV6-5	-	TRBJ2-1	-	CASSYGTASYNEQFF	TGTGCCAGCAGTTACGGAACAGCCTCCTACAATGAGCAGTTCTTC
TRBV30	TRBD2	TRBJ2-7	-	CAWTTPGGVSYEQYF	TGTGCCTGGACCACCCCCGGGGGGGTCTCCTACGAGCAGTACTTC
TRBV7-9	-	TRBJ2-7	once	CASSLVGVGPYEQYF	TGTGCCAGCAGCTTAGTCGGGGTTGGGCCATACGAGCAGTACTTC
TRBV6-5	-	TRBJ2-5	-	CASSYSWGQETQYF	TGTGCCAGCAGTTACTCTTGGGGGCAGGAGACCCAGTACTTC
TRBV28	-	TRBJ1-5	-	CASSLLGAARGDQPQHF	TGTGCCAGCAGCCTACTTGGGGCAGCGAGGGGGGATCAGCCCCAGCATTTT
TRBV5-1	-	TRBJ2-7	few	CASSLAGSSYEQYF	TGCGCCAGCAGCTTGGCCGGGAGCTCCTACGAGCAGTACTTC
TRBV12-3/TRBV12-4	-	TRBJ2-3	-	CASSDAPGAQYF	TGTGCCAGCAGTGACGCCCCGGGGGCGCAGTATTTT
TRBV9	TRBD1	TRBJ2-1	few	CASSVFTRGMQFF	TGTGCCAGCAGCGTTTTCACCAGGGGGATGCAGTTCTTC
TRBV29-1	-	TRBJ2-2	-	CSVQADTGELFF	TGCAGCGTTCAGGCAGACACCGGGGAGCTGTTTTTT
TRBV24-1	-	TRBJ2-1	-	CATSIGGGGSYNEQFF	TGTGCCACCAGTATAGGGGGAGGAGGCTCCTACAATGAGCAGTTCTTC
TRBV30	-	TRBJ1-4	few	CAWNLLPEGEKLFF	TGTGCCTGGAATCTATTACCGGAAGGGGAAAAACTGTTTTTT
TRBV27	-	TRBJ2-5	few	CASSLDYLETQYF	TGTGCCAGCAGTTTGGACTATCTAGAGACCCAGTACTTC
TRBV13	TRBD1	TRBJ1-3	-	CASTDRGSGNTIYF	TGTGCCAGCACCGACAGGGGCTCTGGAAACACCATATATTTT
TRBV5-1	-	TRBJ2-1	-	CASSLARFNEQFF	TGCGCCAGCAGCTTGGCCCGTTTCAATGAGCAGTTCTTC
TRBV2	-	TRBJ2-3	-	CASSGRAGGTDTQYF	TGTGCCAGCAGTGGCCGAGCGGGCGGAACAGATACGCAGTATTTT
TRBV14	-	TRBJ2-3	-	CASSLKDSSAAQYF	TGTGCCAGCAGCCTTAAAGATTCTAGCGCCGCGCAGTATTTT
TRBV5-1	-	TRBJ1-5	-	CASSLGGSGNQPQHF	TGCGCCAGCAGCTTGGGAGGGTCGGGCAATCAGCCCCAGCATTTT
TRBV9	-	TRBJ2-7	-	CASSVKWTPDYEQYF	TGTGCCAGCAGCGTAAAGTGGACACCTGACTACGAGCAGTACTTC
TRBV14	-	TRBJ2-7	-	CASSQVGGEQYF	TGTGCCAGCAGCCAAGTGGGCGGGGAGCAGTACTTC
TRBV6-1	-	TRBJ1-5	-	CASSEIVSANQPQHF	TGTGCCAGCAGTGAAATCGTTAGCGCCAATCAGCCCCAGCATTTT
TRBV11-2	-	TRBJ1-1	-	CASSPQRTGEAFF	TGTGCCAGCAGCCCTCAGCGAACTGGTGAAGCTTTCTTT
TRBV5-1	-	TRBJ2-7	-	CASSPWASYEQYF	TGCGCCAGCAGCCCCTGGGCATCCTACGAGCAGTACTTC
TRBV12-5	-	TRBJ1-2	-	CASGLGRGGASNYGYTF	TGTGCTAGTGGTTTGGGAAGGGGGGGTGCCTCTAACTATGGCTACACCTTC
TRBV7-2	-	TRBJ1-2	-	CASSLRDNGGGYTF	TGTGCCAGCAGCTTAAGGGACAACGGCGGGGGCTACACCTTC
TRBV19	-	TRBJ1-2	-	CASSTTTGYGYTF	TGTGCCAGTAGCACGACCACAGGGTATGGCTACACCTTC
TRBV5-1	-	TRBJ2-2	-	CASSLDSTGELFF	TGCGCCAGCAGCCTCGACTCTACCGGGGAGCTGTTTTTT
TRBV4-2	TRBD1	TRBJ1-4	-	CASSQASRGVEKLFF	TGTGCCAGCAGCCAAGCGAGCAGGGGGGTTGAAAAACTGTTTTTT
TRBV3-1/TRBV3-2	TRBD1	TRBJ1-6	-	CASSPLGQGDSPLHF	TGTGCCAGCAGCCCCTTAGGTCAGGGGGATTCACCCCTCCACTTT
TRBV5-1	-	TRBJ1-2	once	CASSFGRDVGYTF	TGCGCCAGCAGTTTTGGCAGGGATGTAGGCTACACCTTC
TRBV19	TRBD1	TRBJ1-1	-	CASSFRTGGSFGVTEAFF	TGTGCCAGTAGTTTCCGGACAGGGGGCTCGTTTGGAGTCACTGAAGCTTTCTTT
TRBV29-1	-	TRBJ1-2	-	CSATQGAYGYTF	TGCAGCGCCACACAGGGAGCCTATGGCTACACCTTC
TRBV11-3	TRBD1	TRBJ1-2	-	CASSSRYGQGINYGYTF	TGTGCCAGCAGCTCCCGATACGGACAGGGAATTAACTATGGCTACACCTTC